This TCR beta chain originates from a study of cytomegalovirus exposure and HLA in healthy donors. In the PCR, 60 Vbeta and 13 Jbeta primers were used. Clones were sequenced by immunoSEQ multiplex PCR, and TCRdb holds only the in-frame ones, with some missing. The table records approximately 110,000 clones, less than 75% of them present only once. CDR1 and CDR2 from the germline V gene are SGHAT and FQNNGV. This CDR3 comprises 15 residues. Losses at the gene ends were 3 bases for V and 7 bases for J; bases not matched to a gene: 6. Only one count was recorded for this clone. The V call is TRBV11-2, the J call TRBJ2-1; 10 nucleotides agree with TRBD2. The receptor comes from a man aged 35-49 years in good health and CMV-seropositive. Specimen: PBMCs. CDR3 region: CASSFQREGWNEQFF. CDR3 DNA: TGTGCCAGCAGCTTTCAGCGGGAGGGTTGGAATGAGCAGTTCTTC.